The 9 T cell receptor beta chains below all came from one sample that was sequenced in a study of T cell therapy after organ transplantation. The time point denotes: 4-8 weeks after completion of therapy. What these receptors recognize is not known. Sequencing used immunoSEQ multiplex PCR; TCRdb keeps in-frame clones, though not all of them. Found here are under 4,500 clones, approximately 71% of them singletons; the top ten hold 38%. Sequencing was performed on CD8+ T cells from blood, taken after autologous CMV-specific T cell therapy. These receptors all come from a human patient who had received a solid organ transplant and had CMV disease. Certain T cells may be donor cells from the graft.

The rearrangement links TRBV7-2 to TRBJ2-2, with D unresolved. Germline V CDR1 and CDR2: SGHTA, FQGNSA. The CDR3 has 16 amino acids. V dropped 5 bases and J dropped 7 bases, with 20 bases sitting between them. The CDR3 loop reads CASSPPDLKNVGELFF. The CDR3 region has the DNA TGTGCCAGCAGCCCCCCGGACCTCAAAAACGTCGGGGAGCTGTTTTTT.

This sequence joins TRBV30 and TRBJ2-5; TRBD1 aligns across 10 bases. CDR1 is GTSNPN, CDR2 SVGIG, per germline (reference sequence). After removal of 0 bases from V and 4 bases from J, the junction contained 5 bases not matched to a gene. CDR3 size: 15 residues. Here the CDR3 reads CAWSVGTGVRETQYF. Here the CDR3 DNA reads TGTGCCTGGAGTGTAGGGACAGGGGTTAGAGAGACCCAGTACTTC.

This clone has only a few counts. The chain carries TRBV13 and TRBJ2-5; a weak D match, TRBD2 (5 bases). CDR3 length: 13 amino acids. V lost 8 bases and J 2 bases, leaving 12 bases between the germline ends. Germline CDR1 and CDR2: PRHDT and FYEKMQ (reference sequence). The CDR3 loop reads CASWEQPQETQYF. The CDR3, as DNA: TGTGCCAGCTGGGAGCAGCCGCAAGAGACCCAGTACTTC.

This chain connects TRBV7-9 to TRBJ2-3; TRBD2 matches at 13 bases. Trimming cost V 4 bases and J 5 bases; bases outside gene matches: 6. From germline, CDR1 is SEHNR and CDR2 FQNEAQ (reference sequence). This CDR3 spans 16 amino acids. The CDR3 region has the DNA TGTGCCAGCAGCTCCGGACTAGCGGGAGTTGTAGATACGCAGTATTTT. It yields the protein CASSSGLAGVVDTQYF.

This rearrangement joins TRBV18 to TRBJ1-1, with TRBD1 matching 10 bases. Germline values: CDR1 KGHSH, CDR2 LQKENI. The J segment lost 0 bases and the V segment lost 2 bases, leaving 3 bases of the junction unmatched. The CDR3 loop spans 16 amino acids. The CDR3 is CASSPGTGVVNTEAFF. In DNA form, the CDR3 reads TGTGCCAGCTCACCAGGGACAGGGGTTGTGAACACTGAAGCTTTCTTT.

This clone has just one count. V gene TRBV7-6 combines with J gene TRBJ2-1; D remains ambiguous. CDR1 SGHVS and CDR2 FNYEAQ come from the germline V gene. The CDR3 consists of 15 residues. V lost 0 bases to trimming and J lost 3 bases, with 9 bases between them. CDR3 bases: TGTGCCAGCAGCTTAGCCGTCGGCGACTACAATGAGCAGTTCTTC. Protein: CASSLAVGDYNEQFF.

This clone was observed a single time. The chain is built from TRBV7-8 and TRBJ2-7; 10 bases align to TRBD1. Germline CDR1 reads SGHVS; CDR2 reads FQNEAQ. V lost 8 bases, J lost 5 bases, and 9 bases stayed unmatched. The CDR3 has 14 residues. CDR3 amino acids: CASQVGTGDHEQYF. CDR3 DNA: TGTGCCAGCCAAGTCGGGACAGGGGACCACGAGCAGTACTTC. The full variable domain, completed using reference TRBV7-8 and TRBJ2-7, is GAGVSQSPRYKVAKRGQDVALRCDPISGHVSLFWYQQALGQGPEFLTYFQNEAQLDKSGLPSDRFFAERPEGSVSTLKIQRTQQEDSAVYLCASQVGTGDHEQYFGPGTRLTVT.

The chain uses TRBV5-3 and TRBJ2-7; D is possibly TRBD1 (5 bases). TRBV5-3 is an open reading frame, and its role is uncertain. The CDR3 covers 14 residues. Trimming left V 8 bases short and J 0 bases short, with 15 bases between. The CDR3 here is CASREMKDSYEQYV. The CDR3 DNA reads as TGTGCCAGCAGGGAAATGAAGGACTCCTACGAGCAGTACGTC.

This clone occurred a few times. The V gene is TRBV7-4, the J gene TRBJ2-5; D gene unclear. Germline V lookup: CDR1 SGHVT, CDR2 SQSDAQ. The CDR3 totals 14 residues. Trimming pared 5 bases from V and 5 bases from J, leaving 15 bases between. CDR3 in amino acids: CASSPMTRVETQYF. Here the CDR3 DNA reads TGTGCCAGCAGCCCCATGACACGGGTCGAGACCCAGTACTTC.